These T cell receptor beta chains were read from a single sample in a study of cytomegalovirus exposure and HLA in healthy donors. Repertoires were generated with immunoSEQ multiplex PCR, while TCRdb's copy carries only in-frame clones and drops some. The sample comprises fewer than 180,000 clones, about 60% of which are singletons, and roughly 6.8% rests with the top ten. The sample taken for sequencing was PBMCs. The receptors derive from a woman in her sixties or seventies in good health and CMV-seropositive. CDR3s include the opening cysteine and the closing phenylalanine or tryptophan. A D gene is named only where the DNA matches it firmly. Not every row has a clone size; where given, it reads once, few, many or a size class.

length,J,size,D,V,DNA,CDR3
13,TRBJ1-5,.,.,TRBV28,TGTGCCAGCAGTCCCTCTCTCCGGGGACTCTTGGATTTT,CASSPSLRGLLDF
14,TRBJ2-7,.,TRBD2,TRBV5-4,TGTGCCAGCAGCTTATACGGGACTAGCTACGAGCAGTACTTC,CASSLYGTSYEQYF
14,TRBJ1-4,few,.,TRBV9,TGTGCCAGCAGCCTCGGGACAACTAATGAAAAACTGTTTTTT,CASSLGTTNEKLFF
14,TRBJ1-3,.,.,TRBV11-1,TGCGCCAGCATCGACAGGAACTCTGGAAACACCATATATTTT,CASIDRNSGNTIYF
16,TRBJ2-3,.,TRBD2,TRBV5-1,TGCGCCAGCACCCCATTAGCGGGAGAGTTGAGGGATACGCAGTATTTT,CASTPLAGELRDTQYF
14,TRBJ2-5,.,TRBD1,TRBV4-2,TGTGCCAGCAGCCAAAGACAGGGGGCAGAGACCCAGTACTTC,CASSQRQGAETQYF
12,TRBJ1-5,.,.,TRBV6-1,TGTGCCAGCAGTGAAGGCTCAGGCCCCCAGCATTTT,CASSEGSGPQHF
16,TRBJ2-2,.,TRBD1,TRBV7-9,TGTGCCAGCAGCCTGAGGACAGGAGCGAACACCGGGGAGCTGTTTTTT,CASSLRTGANTGELFF
13,TRBJ1-3,.,TRBD1,TRBV9,TGTGCCAGCAGCGAGACAGGGCCGAACACCATATATTTT,CASSETGPNTIYF
16,TRBJ2-5,.,TRBD2,TRBV28,TGTGCCAGCAGTTTAGCCCCGGCGGGAGGACAAGAGACCCAGTACTTC,CASSLAPAGGQETQYF
13,TRBJ2-1,.,.,TRBV5-5,TGTGCCAGCAGCCTGACACATTACAATGAGCAGTTCTTC,CASSLTHYNEQFF
15,TRBJ2-2,.,TRBD1,TRBV18,TGTGCCAGCTCACCCAATGTCGACAGGGCCGGGGAGCTGTTTTTT,CASSPNVDRAGELFF
14,TRBJ2-3,.,TRBD2,TRBV6-1,TGTGCCAGCAAGGCTAGCGGGAGTTCAGATACGCAGTATTTT,CASKASGSSDTQYF
13,TRBJ2-3,.,.,TRBV5-1,TGCGCCGGCAGCTTGGCCTTTACAGATACGCAGTATTTT,CAGSLAFTDTQYF
12,TRBJ2-5,few,.,TRBV11-3,TGTGCCAGCAGCATGGGGGGAGAGACCCAGTACTTC,CASSMGGETQYF
14,TRBJ2-5,.,.,TRBV7-9,TGTGCCAGCAGCTTCGGTCAGGGGCAAGAGACCCAGTACTTC,CASSFGQGQETQYF
14,TRBJ1-5,.,TRBD1,TRBV9,TGTGCCAGCAGTGCCACAGGGGGCGGTCAGCCCCAGCATTTT,CASSATGGGQPQHF
18,TRBJ2-4,few,TRBD2,TRBV5-4,TGTGCCAGCAGCTTGGGACTAGCGGGAGCCGCTGGGAAAAACATTCAGTACTTC,CASSLGLAGAAGKNIQYF
12,TRBJ1-1,many,TRBD1,TRBV19,TGTGCCAGTAGTTTCGGACAGGGTATGGCTTTCTTT,CASSFGQGMAFF
16,TRBJ2-7,few,TRBD2,TRBV7-2,TGTGCCAGCAGCTCCCCCGGGCTAGCGGGAGTGCGTGAGCAGTACTTC,CASSSPGLAGVREQYF
16,TRBJ1-1,few,TRBD1,TRBV28,TGTGCCAGCACCCCCTTCGGGACAGGGTTGAACACTGAAGCTTTCTTT,CASTPFGTGLNTEAFF
16,TRBJ2-7,.,.,TRBV7-2,TGTGCCAGCAGCCGACGAACCGGCGCGGAGGTTTACGAGCAGTACTTC,CASSRRTGAEVYEQYF
20,TRBJ2-1,.,TRBD2,TRBV28,TGTGCCAGCAGCGACCGCCAGGGGAAGCGGACTAGCGGGAGAGTCGATGAGCAGTTCTTC,CASSDRQGKRTSGRVDEQFF
16,TRBJ1-1,.,.,TRBV9,TGTGCCAGCAGCGTAGGGGGAGGGTTCGGGAACACTGAAGCTTTCTTT,CASSVGGGFGNTEAFF
14,TRBJ2-7,.,.,TRBV7-8,TGTGCCAGCAGCTTTACATCCCAGAACTACGAGCAGTACTTC,CASSFTSQNYEQYF
14,TRBJ1-2,.,.,TRBV19,TGTGCCAGTAGTATAGATTTCAGGGGCTATGGCTACACCTTC,CASSIDFRGYGYTF
17,TRBJ2-7,.,TRBD2,TRBV28,TGTGCCAGCAGTTTACGACTAGCGGGAGGGGAAGCTTACGAGCAGTACTTC,CASSLRLAGGEAYEQYF
16,TRBJ2-1,.,TRBD1,TRBV4-3,TGCGCCAGCAGCCAAGTTAGACAGGGGTTGTACAATGAGCAGTTCTTC,CASSQVRQGLYNEQFF
15,TRBJ1-1,.,.,TRBV5-6,TGTGCCAGCAGCTTGGCCCGACTTGCGGCTCACGGAGCTTTCTTT,CASSLARLAAHGAFF
15,TRBJ2-1,.,TRBD1,TRBV5-6,TGTGCCAGCAGCTTGGAAGGGGGCGGCTACAATGAGCAGTTCTTC,CASSLEGGGYNEQFF
11,TRBJ1-2,.,.,TRBV20-1,TGCAGTGCTAGAGATGGGGGGAGCTACACCTTC,CSARDGGSYTF
14,TRBJ2-1,.,TRBD2,TRBV6-4,TGTGCCAGCTGGGTCGGGACTAGTTTCAATGAGCAGTTCTTC,CASWVGTSFNEQFF
22,TRBJ1-3,.,TRBD1,TRBV12-5,TGTGCTAGTGGTTTGGAGCCCGGGACAGGGGGCCCCTCGGATGTTCCTGGAAACACCATATATTTT,CASGLEPGTGGPSDVPGNTIYF
14,TRBJ2-7,few,TRBD1,TRBV13,TGTGCCAGCAGCCGGGACAGGGGCTCCTACGAGCAGTACTTC,CASSRDRGSYEQYF
15,TRBJ2-2,few,.,TRBV6-6,TGTGCCAGCAGTTACGTAGGGGCGAACACCGGGGAGCTGTTTTTT,CASSYVGANTGELFF
16,TRBJ1-1,.,.,TRBV5-1,TGCGCCAGCAGCTTGAGAGGGGGAAATATGAACACTGAAGCTTTCTTT,CASSLRGGNMNTEAFF
13,TRBJ1-1,few,.,TRBV27,TGTGCCAGCAGTATTACAGCGAACACTGAAGCTTTCTTT,CASSITANTEAFF
15,TRBJ2-5,.,.,TRBV4-3,TGCGCCAGCAGCCGTAGGAGGGGGCACCAAGAGACCCAGTACTTC,CASSRRRGHQETQYF
16,TRBJ2-7,.,TRBD2,TRBV27,TGTGCCAGCAGTTTACTCGGGGGAGGGCCGAGGTACGAGCAGTACTTC,CASSLLGGGPRYEQYF
12,TRBJ1-2,.,.,TRBV6-5,TGTGCCAGCAGTTACAGAGGCTATGGCTACACCTTC,CASSYRGYGYTF
16,TRBJ1-1,.,.,TRBV28,TGTGCCAGCAGTTTTTTGCCAGGGGTGGGATCCACTGAAGCTTTCTTT,CASSFLPGVGSTEAFF
13,TRBJ2-1,.,.,TRBV7-2,TGTGCCAGCAGCCCAGACAGGAACAATGAGCAGTTCTTC,CASSPDRNNEQFF
12,TRBJ2-4,few,TRBD2,TRBV11-2,TGTGCCAGCAGCACCAGCCGGGGGGTTCAGTACTTC,CASSTSRGVQYF
15,TRBJ2-5,.,TRBD2,TRBV5-1,TGCGCCAGCAGGGTCCCCGGGAGGGCCGGAGAGACCCAGTACTTC,CASRVPGRAGETQYF
14,TRBJ2-1,.,TRBD1,TRBV5-1,TGCGCCAGCAGCCCTAGGGGGCCTTACAATGAGCAGTTCTTC,CASSPRGPYNEQFF
13,TRBJ1-1,once,.,TRBV9,TGTGCCAGCAGCGTTCAGTGGAACACTGAAGCTTTCTTT,CASSVQWNTEAFF
16,TRBJ2-1,.,.,TRBV21-1,TGTGCCAGCAGAAAAGGGGGACTAAGGGTTAAGGATGAGCAGTTCTTC,CASRKGGLRVKDEQFF
14,TRBJ2-3,.,TRBD1,TRBV28,TGTGCCAGCAGGTGGACAGGGAGGACAGATACGCAGTATTTT,CASRWTGRTDTQYF
18,TRBJ2-1,.,TRBD2,TRBV27,TGTGCCAGCAGTTTACCCTCTAGCGGGAGGGGTCCCTACAATGAGCAGTTCTTC,CASSLPSSGRGPYNEQFF
15,TRBJ2-5,.,TRBD2,TRBV30,TGTGCCTGGAGTTATAGCGGGGCATCCCAAGAGACCCAGTACTTC,CAWSYSGASQETQYF
15,TRBJ2-7,.,TRBD2,TRBV6-1,TGTGCCAGCAGTGAGCTGACTAGCGGGAGGTACGAGCAGTACTTC,CASSELTSGRYEQYF